A single sample is the source of the 32 T cell receptor beta chains below, sequenced in a study of pediatric ulcerative colitis. Sequenced by immunoSEQ multiplex PCR; TCRdb stores in-frame clones only, minus some. The repertoire includes fewer than 40,000 clones, around 80% of them detected once, and roughly 4.3% sits in the top ten. Input material: blood. The receptors were sampled from a boy aged 10-17 years with severe ulcerative colitis.

The genes are TRBV29-1 and TRBJ2-1; D not certain. Germline V gene data show CDR1 as SQVTM and CDR2 as ANQGSEA. The germline V and J ends were trimmed by 4 bases and 3 bases, with 4 bases remaining between them. The CDR3 consists of 11 residues. Here the CDR3 DNA reads TGCAGCGTTGGGGACTACAATGAGCAGTTCTTC. This encodes CSVGDYNEQFF.

The chain joins TRBV9 to TRBJ2-7; 9 bases are shared with TRBD2. Germline CDR1 is SGDLS and CDR2 is YYNGEE. There are 16 residues in the CDR3. The J segment lost 1 base and the V segment lost 0 bases, leaving 5 bases of the junction unmatched. CDR3 in DNA: TGTGCCAGCAGCGTAGGACGACTAGCGGAATCCTACGAGCAGTACTTC. Its translation is CASSVGRLAESYEQYF.

The chain has TRBV7-2 and TRBJ1-2; D remains ambiguous. The V gene lost 2 bases and the J gene lost 8 bases, with 12 bases spanning the gap. The CDR3 consists of 13 residues. Germline-derived CDR1 and CDR2 are SGHTA and FQGNSA. CDR3 DNA: TGTGCCAGCAGCTTACACAGTCTGGGGGGCTACACCTTC. This encodes CASSLHSLGGYTF.

The chain is built from TRBV4-3 and TRBJ2-7; maybe TRBD1 (6 bases). The CDR3 runs to 15 residues. Germline CDR1 and CDR2: LGHNA and YSLEER. The V end lost 4 bases, the J end lost 0 bases, and 13 bases lay between the germline ends. The CDR3 loop reads CASSRAIQGSYEQYF. The CDR3 coding sequence is TGCGCCAGCAGCCGAGCAATACAGGGCTCCTACGAGCAGTACTTC.

The gene calls are TRBV6-4 and TRBJ2-2, with D possibly TRBD2 on 5 matching bases. From germline, CDR1 is MRHNA and CDR2 SNTAGT. There are 14 residues in the CDR3. V lost 0 bases to trimming and J lost 3 bases, with 5 bases between them. The DNA for the CDR3 is TGTGCCAGCAGTGACTCTAGCGACACCGGGGAGCTGTTTTTT. Translating gives CASSDSSDTGELFF.

The rearrangement uses TRBV2 and TRBJ2-3; D is unresolved. Germline V lookup: CDR1 SNHLY, CDR2 FYNNEI. V gave up 1 base and J gave up 5 bases, with 16 bases separating them. CDR3 length equals 16 residues. The CDR3 bases are TGTGCCAGCAGTGAAGGTTCCAAGCTTCCAGGAGATACGCAGTATTTT. Translated, it gives CASSEGSKLPGDTQYF. Full variable domain (outside the CDR3, taken from reference TRBV2 and TRBJ2-3): EPEVTQTPSHQVTQMGQEVILRCVPISNHLYFYWYRQILGQKVEFLVSFYNNEISEKSEIFDDQFSVERPDGSNFTLKIRSTKLEDSAMYFCASSEGSKLPGDTQYFGPGTRLTVL.

CDR3 amino acids: CASSLNTGGNQPQHF. The CDR3 nucleotides are TGTGCCAGCAGTCTTAATACAGGAGGCAATCAGCCCCAGCATTTT. This sequence joins TRBV27 and TRBJ1-5, with a weak D call TRBD1 (5 bases). The CDR3 contains 15 residues. Germline values: CDR1 MNHEY, CDR2 SMNVEV (reference sequence). V was shortened by 5 bases and J by 2 bases, with 13 bases between the two germline ends.

This clone was observed a single time. The chain is built from TRBV27 and TRBJ1-1; tentatively, D is TRBD1 (5 bases). Germline V CDR1 and CDR2: MNHEY, SMNVEV (reference sequence). V shed 6 bases and J shed 6 bases, with 17 bases lying between them. The CDR3 totals 14 residues. Here the CDR3 DNA reads TGTGCCAGCAGCCGATGGGGGGGAACCGCTGAAGCTTTCTTT. As protein: CASSRWGGTAEAFF.

V gene TRBV15 combines with J gene TRBJ1-4, with D possibly matching TRBD1 (6 bases). With 1 base removed from V and 10 bases from J, the gap between germline ends came to 13 bases. From germline, CDR1 is LNHNV and CDR2 YYDKDF (reference sequence). This CDR3 comprises 14 residues. The CDR3 region is CATSRGEQGGKLFF. CDR3 DNA sequence: TGTGCCACCAGCAGAGGGGAACAGGGAGGAAAACTGTTTTTT.

The J gene is TRBJ1-1, the V gene TRBV20-1; D remains unclear. The germline CDR1 and CDR2 sequences are DFQATT and SNEGSKA (reference sequence). Trimming pared 4 bases from V and 1 base from J, leaving 4 bases between. The CDR3 covers 11 residues. The CDR3 is CSATSNTEAFF. The CDR3 bases are TGCAGTGCTACTTCGAACACTGAAGCTTTCTTT.

V usage is TRBV6-5 and J usage is TRBJ2-7; 8 bases match TRBD2. Trimming cost V 6 bases and J 1 base; bases outside gene matches: 2. The CDR3 has 13 residues. The germline CDR1 and CDR2 sequences are MNHEY and SVGAGI. CDR3 sequence reads: CASSRGGSYEQYF. CDR3 coding DNA: TGTGCCAGCAGCCGCGGGGGGTCCTACGAGCAGTACTTC.

The DNA of the CDR3 is TGTGCCAGCAGTTACCTTCAGGGTAACTCACCCCTCCACTTT. It codes for CASSYLQGNSPLHF. The chain joins TRBV6-5 to TRBJ1-6; possible D gene TRBD1, 5 bases. The CDR3 extends over 14 amino acids. Between the trimmed V and J ends, which lost 2 bases and 10 bases, there was a span of 12 bases. Germline V CDR1 and CDR2: MNHEY, SVGAGI.

The gene calls are TRBV27 and TRBJ1-5; 10 bases fit TRBD1. The V segment lost 8 bases and the J segment 3 bases; nucleotides outside the gene matches: 4. Germline assignment: CDR1 MNHEY and CDR2 SMNVEV (reference sequence). CDR3 size: 14 residues. The DNA of the CDR3 is TGTGCCAGCCGGACAGGGGGAGCCAATCAGCCCCAGCATTTT. Translated: CASRTGGANQPQHF.

The rearrangement joins TRBV30 to TRBJ1-2, with 8 bases fitting TRBD1. Germline CDR1 is GTSNPN and CDR2 is SVGIG (reference sequence). The CDR3 runs 13 residues. With V trimmed by 5 bases and J by 2 bases, 4 bases remained unmatched. Here the CDR3 DNA reads TGTGCCTGGGAGAGGGACAGGAACTATGGCTACACCTTC. Its protein product is CAWERDRNYGYTF.

The chain has TRBV19 and TRBJ1-4, with D unclear. CDR1 and CDR2 from the germline V gene are LNHDA and SQIVND (reference sequence). This CDR3 region has 14 residues. V was pared by 4 bases and J by 6 bases, with 12 bases between. The CDR3 here is CASSTVIGYEKLFF. The CDR3 DNA sequence: TGTGCCAGTAGTACCGTCATAGGATATGAAAAACTGTTTTTT. The variable domain in full, completed from reference TRBV19 and TRBJ1-4, reads DGGITQSPKYLFRKEGQNVTLSCEQNLNHDAMYWYRQDPGQGLRLIYYSQIVNDFQKGDIAEGYSVSREKKESFPLTVTSAQKNPTAFYLCASSTVIGYEKLFFGSGTQLSVL.

The chain combines TRBV7-6 with TRBJ2-3, with D unclear. Looked up from germline, CDR1 is SGHVS and CDR2 is FNYEAQ. With 6 bases removed from V and 1 base from J, the gap between germline ends came to 11 bases. The CDR3 length is 14 residues. The CDR3 sequence is CASSLMTGTDTQYF. For the CDR3, the DNA is TGTGCCAGCAGTCTTATGACGGGCACAGATACGCAGTATTTT.

V and J are TRBV2 and TRBJ2-3; 8 bases align to TRBD2. CDR1 SNHLY and CDR2 FYNNEI come from the germline V gene. V trimming: 4 bases; J trimming: 3 bases; junction bases outside the gene matches: 12. The CDR3 loop spans 17 amino acids. For the CDR3, the DNA is TGTGCCAGCAGTGGACGGGGGGGCCTACGCATTACAGATACGCAGTATTTT. Its protein is CASSGRGGLRITDTQYF.

This chain connects TRBV6-6 to TRBJ1-2; D is undetermined. The V end was cut by 2 bases, the J end by 7 bases, with 5 bases between. CDR1 is MNHNY, CDR2 SVGAGI, per germline (reference sequence). The CDR3 sequence is 11 residues long. The CDR3 here is CASSYRGGYTF. The CDR3, as DNA: TGTGCCAGCAGTTACAGAGGTGGCTACACCTTC.

The J gene is TRBJ1-1, the V gene TRBV6-1; D uncertain. The CDR3 loop spans 14 amino acids. Trimming removed 4 bases at V and 0 bases at J, with 9 bases between. Germline V gene lookup returns CDR1 MNHNS and CDR2 SASEGT. CDR3 DNA: TGTGCCAGCAGTGCCTTGCACCTGAACACTGAAGCTTTCTTT. It encodes CASSALHLNTEAFF.

This clone was observed a handful of times. V usage is TRBV7-3 and J usage is TRBJ1-2, with 8 bases fitting TRBD1. The CDR3 runs to 13 residues. From germline, CDR1 is SGHTA and CDR2 FQGTGA. V was clipped by 0 bases and J by 8 bases; unmatched bases: 2. CDR3 DNA sequence: TGTGCCAGCAGCTTAACGACAGGGGACGGCTACACCTTC. The encoded protein is CASSLTTGDGYTF.

This clone showed up just a few times. The chain couples TRBV4-1 to TRBJ2-2; D possibly corresponds to TRBD2 (6 bases). Trimming took off 1 base at V and 0 bases at J, with 9 bases between the two ends. Germline CDR1 and CDR2: MGHRA and YSYEKL. This CDR3 region has 16 residues. This CDR3 is CASSQGASANTGELFF. In nucleotides, the CDR3 is TGCGCCAGCAGCCAAGGGGCTAGCGCGAACACCGGGGAGCTGTTTTTT.

V and J are TRBV2 and TRBJ1-2, with 7 bases fitting TRBD1. The J segment lost 1 base and the V segment lost 10 bases, leaving 18 bases of the junction unmatched. Germline-derived CDR1 and CDR2 are SNHLY and FYNNEI. This CDR3 contains 17 residues. As DNA, the CDR3 is TGTGCCACTACCACCGGGACAGCAGCTCCAGTTAACTATGGCTACACCTTC. This gives the protein CATTTGTAAPVNYGYTF.

The chain uses TRBV5-1 and TRBJ2-2, with 8 nucleotides matching TRBD2. V lost 0 bases to trimming and J lost 6 bases; unmatched junction nucleotides: 7. The CDR3 has 16 residues. Germline lookup yields CDR1 SGHRS and CDR2 YFSETQ. This CDR3 is CASSLVRGGPPGELFF. The CDR3 region has the DNA TGCGCCAGCAGCTTGGTTCGGGGGGGCCCTCCCGGGGAGCTGTTTTTT.

This chain links TRBV30 with TRBJ2-3; D is possibly TRBD1 (5 bases). Germline CDR1 and CDR2: GTSNPN and SVGIG (reference sequence). This CDR3 has 14 residues. V was shortened by 0 bases and J by 4 bases, with 11 bases between the two germline ends. In DNA form, the CDR3 reads TGTGCCTGGAGTGTAGCGTGGGGCGCAGATACGCAGTATTTT. It encodes CAWSVAWGADTQYF.

The rearrangement joins TRBV5-4 to TRBJ2-7; perhaps D is TRBD1 or TRBD2 (6 bases each). The CDR3 contains 14 residues. V lost 4 bases to trimming and J lost 6 bases, with 17 bases between them. CDR1 and CDR2 from the germline V gene are SGHNT and YYREEE (reference sequence). The CDR3 DNA is TGTGCCAGCAGCGGAGGGGGAAAGCTCGGCGAGCAGTACTTC. Protein sequence: CASSGGGKLGEQYF.

The V gene is TRBV10-1, the J gene TRBJ2-3, with TRBD2 as a possible D gene (5 bases). The V end lost 2 bases, the J end lost 4 bases, and 7 bases lay between the germline ends. The CDR3 contains 13 residues. CDR1 WNHNN and CDR2 SYGVQD come from the germline V gene (reference sequence). The CDR3 coding sequence is TGCGCCAGCAGTGAGGAGGGCCCAGATACGCAGTATTTT. Encoded protein: CASSEEGPDTQYF.

This clone was seen only a few times. The V and J genes are TRBV6-6 and TRBJ1-2; D call uncertain. V was trimmed by 10 bases and J by 6 bases, leaving 15 bases between them. The germline V gene has CDR1 MNHNY and CDR2 SVGAGI (reference sequence). CDR3 length equals 12 residues. The CDR3 loop reads CATNPGRHGYTF. The CDR3 nucleotides are TGTGCCACCAACCCGGGGAGACATGGCTACACCTTC.

V gene TRBV25-1 combines with J gene TRBJ2-1; 7 bases agree with TRBD1. The germline gives CDR1 MGHDK, CDR2 SYGVNS. This CDR3 is built from 14 residues. The J segment lost 4 bases and the V segment lost 1 base, leaving 1 base of the junction unmatched. CDR3 sequence reads: CASSELGQYNEQFF. CDR3 in DNA: TGTGCCAGCAGTGAATTGGGACAGTACAATGAGCAGTTCTTC. Combining the CDR3 with reference TRBV25-1 and TRBJ2-1 gives the whole variable domain EADIYQTPRYLVIGTGKKITLECSQTMGHDKMYWYQQDPGMELHLIHYSYGVNSTEKGDLSSESTVSRIRTEHFPLTLESARPSHTSQYLCASSELGQYNEQFFGPGTRLTVL.

The sample holds a few counts of this clone. The chain is built from TRBV19 and TRBJ1-2, with D possibly matching TRBD1 (6 bases). Germline V gene sequence: CDR1 LNHDA, CDR2 SQIVND (reference sequence). Trimming left V 10 bases short and J 7 bases short, with 16 bases between. The CDR3 consists of 12 residues. CDR3 coding DNA: TGTGCCACTCAAAAGGGGGGACTTGGCTACACCTTC. Protein sequence: CATQKGGLGYTF.

This chain joins TRBV6-1 and TRBJ2-1, with 10 bases fitting TRBD1. From germline, CDR1 is MNHNS and CDR2 SASEGT. With 1 base clipped from V and 8 bases from J, the junction kept 5 bases outside the gene matches. CDR3 length: 15 amino acids. CDR3 protein: CASSEVGQGKDEQFF. Here the CDR3 DNA reads TGTGCCAGCAGTGAAGTGGGACAGGGGAAGGATGAGCAGTTCTTC.

This clone was seen more than once but under ten times. The V and J genes are TRBV7-9 and TRBJ1-1, with D tentatively TRBD1 (6 bases). Germline lookup yields CDR1 SEHNR and CDR2 FQNEAQ (reference sequence). Deletions cut 0 bases from V and 7 bases from J, with 12 bases between. CDR3 length equals 14 residues. The DNA for the CDR3 is TGTGCCAGCAGCTTAGCCAGGGGAGGCAGTGAAGCTTTCTTT. Encoded protein: CASSLARGGSEAFF.

The rearrangement links TRBV7-8 to TRBJ1-1; a weak D match, TRBD1 (6 bases). The CDR3 is 14 amino acids. V lost 0 bases and J lost 7, with 12 bases in between. CDR1 SGHVS and CDR2 FQNEAQ come from the germline V gene. CDR3 DNA sequence: TGTGCCAGCAGCTTAGCATGGGGGGGCGGTGAAGCTTTCTTT. Amino acid sequence: CASSLAWGGGEAFF. The full variable domain, its missing parts supplied by reference TRBV7-8 and TRBJ1-1, is GAGVSQSPRYKVAKRGQDVALRCDPISGHVSLFWYQQALGQGPEFLTYFQNEAQLDKSGLPSDRFFAERPEGSVSTLKIQRTQQEDSAVYLCASSLAWGGGEAFFGQGTRLTVV.